This T cell receptor beta chain was captured by sequencing in a study of blood T cell repertoires in COVID-19. Study context: There were acute and convalescent COVID-19 samples, and they came from the United States, Italy and Spain. T cells, B-cell-depleted T cells, or PBMCs provided the cDNA or gDNA that served as material.

A few counts support this clone. Seattle participants joined during active infection and were tracked over time. Germline V gives CDR1 LGHNA, CDR2 YNFKEQ. Unmatched junction bases numbered 4, after V lost 1 base and J lost 2 bases. The CDR3 contains 16 residues. As processed by the authors: For nucleated cells, counts were estimated from reference gene primer amplification. The table came from immunoSEQ multiplex PCR; TCRdb's copy has only in-frame clones and leaves some out. V, J and clone size are taken as reported in that table, and D and trimming were inferred from the DNA itself. The top ten hold over 15% of the sample, which has some 180,000 clones, around nine tenths seen once.

The clonotype comes from a man aged 50-59 years with COVID-19, enrolled during active disease. The specimen was peripheral blood. The chain combines TRBV4-2 with TRBJ2-1; TRBD2 agrees at 8 bases. CDR3 bases: TGTGCCAGCAGCCAAGTGGGCGGGGGGCCCTACAATGAGCAGTTCTTC. Its protein product is CASSQVGGGPYNEQFF.